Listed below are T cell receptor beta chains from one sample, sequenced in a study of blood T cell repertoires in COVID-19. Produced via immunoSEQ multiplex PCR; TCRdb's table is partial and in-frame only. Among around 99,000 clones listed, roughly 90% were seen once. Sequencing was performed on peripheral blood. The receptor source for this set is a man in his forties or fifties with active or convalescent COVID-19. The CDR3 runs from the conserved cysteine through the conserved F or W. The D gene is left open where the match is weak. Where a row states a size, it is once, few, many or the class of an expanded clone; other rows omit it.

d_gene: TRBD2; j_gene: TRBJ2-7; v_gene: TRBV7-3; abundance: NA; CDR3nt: TGTGCCAGCAGCTTACCGGGACTAGACTACGAGCAGTACTTC; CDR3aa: CASSLPGLDYEQYF
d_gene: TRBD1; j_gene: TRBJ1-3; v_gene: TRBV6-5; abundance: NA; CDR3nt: TGTGCCAGCAGTTACGGGACAGTCTCTGGAAACACCATATATTTT; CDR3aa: CASSYGTVSGNTIYF
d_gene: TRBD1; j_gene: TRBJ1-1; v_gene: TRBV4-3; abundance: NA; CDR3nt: TGCGCCAGCAGCCAAAAGGCAGGGGGAACTGAAGCTTTCTTT; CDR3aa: CASSQKAGGTEAFF
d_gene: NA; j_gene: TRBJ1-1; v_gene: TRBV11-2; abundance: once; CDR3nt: TGTGCCAGCAGCTTCGGGGAGCGGGCTGAAGCTTTCTTT; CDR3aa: CASSFGERAEAFF
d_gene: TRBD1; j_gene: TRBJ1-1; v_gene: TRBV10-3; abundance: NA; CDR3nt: TGTGCCATGCAGGGGGCTAGCACTGAAGCTTTCTTT; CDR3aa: CAMQGASTEAFF
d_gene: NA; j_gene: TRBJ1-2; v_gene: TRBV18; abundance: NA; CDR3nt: TGTGCCAGCTCACCCTGGGGAGGGCAGTATGGCTACACCTTC; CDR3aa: CASSPWGGQYGYTF
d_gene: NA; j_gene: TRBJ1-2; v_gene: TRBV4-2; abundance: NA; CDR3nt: TGTGCCAGCAGCCAGGGGCAGAATAGCTACACCTTC; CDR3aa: CASSQGQNSYTF
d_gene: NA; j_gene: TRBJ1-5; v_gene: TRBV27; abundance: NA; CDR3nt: TGTGCCAGCAGTTTTGCCCGCGGACAGCCCCAGCATTTT; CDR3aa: CASSFARGQPQHF
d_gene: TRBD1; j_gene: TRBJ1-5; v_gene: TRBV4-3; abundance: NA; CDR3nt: TGCGCCAGCAGCCAAGAGTCAGGGGGAAGTAGGCATTTT; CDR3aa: CASSQESGGSRHF
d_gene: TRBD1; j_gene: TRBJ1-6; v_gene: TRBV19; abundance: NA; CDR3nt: TGTGCCAGTAGTTTCACAGGGGATAATTCACCCCTCCACTTT; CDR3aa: CASSFTGDNSPLHF
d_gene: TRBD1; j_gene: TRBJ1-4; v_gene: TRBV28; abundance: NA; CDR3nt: TGTGCCAGCAGCAATTTGGCGGGATGGACAGGGAGGGAAGTCGGTTCGAATGAAAAACTGTTTTTT; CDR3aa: CASSNLAGWTGREVGSNEKLFF
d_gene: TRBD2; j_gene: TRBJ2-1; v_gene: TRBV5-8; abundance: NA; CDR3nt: TGTGCCACGGATTTTACGGGACTAGCGGGAGAGATGCAGTTCTTC; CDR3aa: CATDFTGLAGEMQFF
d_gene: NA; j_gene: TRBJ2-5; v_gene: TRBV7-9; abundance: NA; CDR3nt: TGTGCCAGCAGCTTACAGGGTGGAAAGACCCAGTACTTC; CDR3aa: CASSLQGGKTQYF
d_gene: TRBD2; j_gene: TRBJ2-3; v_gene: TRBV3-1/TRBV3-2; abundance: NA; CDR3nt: TGTGCCAGCAGCCTCAGCGGGAAAAGCCGCACAGATACGCAGTATTTT; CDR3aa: CASSLSGKSRTDTQYF
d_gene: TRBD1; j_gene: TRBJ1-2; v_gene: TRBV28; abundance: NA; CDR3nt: TGTGCCAGCAGCCCCCCGACAGGGGATTTTCGCTATGGCTACACCTTC; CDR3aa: CASSPPTGDFRYGYTF
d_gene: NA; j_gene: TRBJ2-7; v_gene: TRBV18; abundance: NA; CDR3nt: TGTGCCAGCTCACTGTACAGAGACGAATACGAGCAGTACTTC; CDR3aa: CASSLYRDEYEQYF
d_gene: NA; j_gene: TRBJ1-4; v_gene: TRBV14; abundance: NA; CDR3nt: TGTGCCAGCAGCCAAGATCTATCGACTAAACTGTTTTTT; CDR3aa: CASSQDLSTKLFF
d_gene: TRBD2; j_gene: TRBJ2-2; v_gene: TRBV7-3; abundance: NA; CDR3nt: TGTGCCAGCAGCCTCGGACTAGCGATTAACACCGGGGAGCTGTTTTTT; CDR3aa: CASSLGLAINTGELFF
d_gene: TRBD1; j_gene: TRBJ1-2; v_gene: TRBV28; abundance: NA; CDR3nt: TGTGCCAGCAGACAGGGACAGGGGGGAGGCTACACCTTC; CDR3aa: CASRQGQGGGYTF
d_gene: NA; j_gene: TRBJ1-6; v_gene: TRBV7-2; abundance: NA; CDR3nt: TGTGCCAGCAGCTTCGGCGGCCATAATTCACCCCTCCACTTT; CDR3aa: CASSFGGHNSPLHF
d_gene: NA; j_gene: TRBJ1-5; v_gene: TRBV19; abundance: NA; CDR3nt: TGTGCCAGTAGTCTCCAACAGGGCAATCAGCCCCAGCATTTT; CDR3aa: CASSLQQGNQPQHF
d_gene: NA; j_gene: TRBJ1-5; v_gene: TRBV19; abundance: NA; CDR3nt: TGTGCCAGTAGTATGATGGCAGGGGCTCAGCCCCAGCATTTT; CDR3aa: CASSMMAGAQPQHF
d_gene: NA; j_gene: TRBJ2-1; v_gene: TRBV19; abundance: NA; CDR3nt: TGTGCCAGTAGTATAAGTAGTCCGAATGAGCAGTTCTTC; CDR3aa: CASSISSPNEQFF
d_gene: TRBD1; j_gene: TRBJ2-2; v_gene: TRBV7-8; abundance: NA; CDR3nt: TGTGCCAGCAGCCTCGGGACAGGGAACACCGGGGAGCTGTTTTTT; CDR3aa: CASSLGTGNTGELFF
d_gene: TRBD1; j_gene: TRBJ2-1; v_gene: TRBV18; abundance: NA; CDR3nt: TGTGCCAGCTCTTCGACAGGGGACAATGAGCAGTTCTTC; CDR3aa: CASSSTGDNEQFF